This T cell receptor beta chain emerged from a study of PD-L1 blockade in urothelial cancer. Study summary: Reported median T cell count for blood samples was approximately 140,000.

Libraries were prepared by immunoSEQ multiplex PCR; TCRdb keeps only in-frame clonotypes and omits some of them. In the table there are about 130,000 clones, around 84% of which are singletons. Indicated time point: pretreatment peripheral blood. Germline V lookup: CDR1 SNHLY, CDR2 FYNNEI. Deletions cut 6 bases from V and 0 bases from J, with 12 bases between. This CDR3 contains 15 residues. The chain combines TRBV2 with TRBJ1-5, with a weak D call TRBD1 (5 bases). The source was PBMCs, collected around atezolizumab (anti-PD-L1) treatment. The TCR sequence derives from a middle-aged man with urothelial cancer. The CDR3 nucleotides read TGTGCCAGCAGAGACAGTAACTATAGCAATCAGCCCCAGCATTTT. Its protein product is CASRDSNYSNQPQHF.